The 8 T cell receptor beta chains below all came from one sample that was sequenced in a study of T cell responses to AZD1222 COVID-19 vaccine. Assay: immunoSEQ multiplex PCR; the TCRdb copy retains only in-frame clones and omits some. Seen here are tens of thousands of clones, roughly 80% observed once, and the top ten hold around 50%. Sequencing used peripheral blood, obtained 28 days after the second AZD1222 dose. All receptors come from an adult who received the AZD1222 COVID-19 vaccine.

Concerning this clone: The same CDR3 arises from other DNA sequences in this sample as well. The rearrangement links TRBV3-1 (or the pseudogene TRBV3-2) to TRBJ1-4; D unresolved. The V gene lost 2 bases and the J gene lost 5 bases, with 6 bases spanning the gap. This CDR3 is 13 amino acids long. Germline CDR1 and CDR2: LGHDT and YNNKEL (reference sequence). The CDR3 bases are TGTGCCAGCAGCCAACGACTGAATGAAAAACTGTTTTTT. Translation: CASSQRLNEKLFF.

The V call is TRBV7-9, the J call TRBJ2-7; 9 nucleotides match TRBD1. The CDR3 spans 14 residues. The junction had 4 bases not matched to a gene; V was cut back by 5 bases and J by 2 bases. CDR1 and CDR2 (germline): SEHNR, FQNEAQ (reference sequence). The CDR3 region has the DNA TGTGCCAGCAGCCCAGACAGGGGGGCCTACGAGCAGTACTTC. Protein sequence: CASSPDRGAYEQYF.

V and J are TRBV5-6 and TRBJ1-6; D gene uncertain. The CDR3 spans 18 residues. The germline V gene has CDR1 SGHDT and CDR2 YYEEEE. V lost 0 bases and J lost 4, with 17 bases in between. The CDR3 spells CASSLASIGVGYNSPLHF. As DNA, the CDR3 is TGTGCCAGCAGCTTGGCAAGTATCGGGGTAGGATATAATTCACCCCTCCACTTT.

J is TRBJ1-4 and V is TRBV30; 9 bases agree with TRBD1. Trimming at V came to 4 bases and at J to 6 bases, leaving 6 bases not matched to a gene. Germline values: CDR1 GTSNPN, CDR2 SVGIG (reference sequence). This CDR3 region has 14 residues. The CDR3 region is CAWTEGTGYEKLFF. CDR3 DNA: TGTGCCTGGACCGAAGGGACAGGGTATGAAAAACTGTTTTTT.

This chain uses TRBV6-4 with TRBJ1-2; 7 bases match TRBD1. V shed 6 bases and J 7 bases; nucleotides not matched to a gene: 11. Germline CDR1 reads MRHNA; CDR2 reads SNTAGT. This CDR3 is built from 14 residues. This CDR3 is CASRSSSGGVGYTF. The CDR3 coding sequence is TGTGCCAGCAGGAGTTCTTCAGGGGGAGTTGGCTACACCTTC.

The chain employs TRBV9 and TRBJ2-7; TRBD2 aligns across 10 bases. Losses at the gene ends were 3 bases for V and 3 bases for J; bases not matched to a gene: 6. There are 15 residues in the CDR3. CDR1 SGDLS and CDR2 YYNGEE come from the germline V gene. The CDR3 protein is CASSGPGLADYEQYF. DNA of the CDR3: TGTGCCAGCAGCGGCCCCGGACTAGCGGACTACGAGCAGTACTTC.

The rearrangement uses TRBV5-1 and TRBJ2-2; 8 nucleotides align to TRBD1. Germline V gene lookup returns CDR1 SGHRS and CDR2 YFSETQ. The V and J ends lost 7 bases and 4 bases, in that order; junction bases with no gene match: 9. The CDR3 runs 15 residues. In nucleotides, the CDR3 is TGCGCCAGCCAGGACAGGGACGTGAGCACCGGGGAGCTGTTTTTT. Translated, it gives CASQDRDVSTGELFF.

The chain combines TRBV11-2 with TRBJ2-2, with unresolved D. The CDR3 is made up of 13 amino acids. V was trimmed by 6 bases and J by 1 base, leaving 6 bases between them. Germline-derived CDR1 and CDR2 are SGHAT and FQNNGV. The CDR3 sequence: CASRRVNTGELFF. The CDR3 region has the DNA TGTGCCAGCAGAAGGGTGAACACCGGGGAGCTGTTTTTT.